This passage covers 12 T cell receptor beta chains from one sample sequenced in a study of cytomegalovirus exposure and HLA in healthy donors. The study ran its PCR with 60 Vbeta and 13 Jbeta primers. The assay was immunoSEQ multiplex PCR, and TCRdb's table has in-frame clones only and misses some. Of nearly 200,000 clones detected, around 79% appear once; the ten largest clones hold approximately 0.39%. Sequences were obtained from PBMCs. These TCRs come from a male donor in good health and CMV-seropositive.

The CDR3 is CASSQGQTNEKLFF. The CDR3 nucleotides are TGTGCCAGCAGCCAAGGGCAGACTAATGAAAAACTGTTTTTT. The chain couples TRBV4-2 to TRBJ1-4; no firm D call. V dropped 1 base and J dropped 2 bases, with 5 bases sitting between them. This CDR3 has 14 residues. In germline, CDR1 is LGHNA, CDR2 YNFKEQ.

The rearrangement joins TRBV7-2 to TRBJ2-5, with D unresolved. The CDR3 has 14 residues. Per germline, CDR1 SGHTA and CDR2 FQGNSA. Trimming took 5 bases from V and 2 from J, leaving 12 bases between them. The CDR3 region has the DNA TGTGCCAGCAGCATCCGAACAGTGCAAGAGACCCAGTACTTC. Its protein product is CASSIRTVQETQYF. The whole variable domain, filled in from reference TRBV7-2 and TRBJ2-5, reads GAGVSQSPSNKVTEKGKDVELRCDPISGHTALYWYRQSLGQGLEFLIYFQGNSAPDKSGLPSDRFSAERTGGSVSTLTIQRTQQEDSAVYLCASSIRTVQETQYFGPGTRLLVL.

The V gene is TRBV5-1, the J gene TRBJ2-7, with D possibly being TRBD1 (5 bases). This CDR3 contains 15 residues. V was pared by 0 bases and J by 1 base, with 11 bases between. Per the germline V gene, CDR1 is SGHRS and CDR2 is YFSETQ. The CDR3, as DNA: TGCGCCAGCAGCTTGGGGGCAGGGCAGTCCTACGAGCAGTACTTC. Encoded protein: CASSLGAGQSYEQYF.

The rearrangement links TRBV4-1 to TRBJ2-1; 12 bases line up with TRBD2. This CDR3 spans 16 amino acids. CDR1 MGHRA and CDR2 YSYEKL come from the germline V gene. The J segment lost 7 bases and the V segment lost 3 bases, leaving 7 bases of the junction unmatched. The CDR3 nucleotides read TGCGCCAGCAGCCAGGCTAGCGGGGGGGCCTGGAATGAGCAGTTCTTC. It encodes CASSQASGGAWNEQFF.

This clone was observed a handful of times. At one boundary the junction diverges from the germline segment, which might be a read error. The chain is built from TRBV4-1 and TRBJ2-1; 11 nucleotides match TRBD1. Germline assignment: CDR1 MGHRA and CDR2 YSYEKL. The CDR3 has 16 amino acids. The CDR3 coding sequence is TGTGCCAGCAGCCAAGATCCGGACAGGGGGCACACCGAGCAGTTCTTC. Protein product: CASSQDPDRGHTEQFF.

This clone appeared a single time. The chain carries TRBV19 and TRBJ2-2, with 8 bases lining up with TRBD2. CDR3 length: 15 amino acids. Germline assignment: CDR1 LNHDA and CDR2 SQIVND (reference sequence). With 4 bases clipped from V and 4 bases from J, the junction kept 5 bases outside the gene matches. The CDR3 DNA reads as TGTGCCAGTAGTAGGAATCGGGGGGGCACCGGGGAGCTGTTTTTT. Translating it yields CASSRNRGGTGELFF.

A few counts support this clone. The V call is TRBV6-1, the J call TRBJ1-1; 8 positions agree with TRBD1. The CDR3 is 15 amino acids. Germline lookup yields CDR1 MNHNS and CDR2 SASEGT. V was clipped by 2 bases and J by 2 bases; unmatched bases: 4. CDR3 DNA: TGTGCCAGCAGTGAAAGGGGGACAGGAAACACTGAAGCTTTCTTT. Residues: CASSERGTGNTEAFF.

The gene calls are TRBV2 and TRBJ1-2; D is unresolved. CDR1 is SNHLY, CDR2 FYNNEI, per germline. The CDR3 contains 13 residues. V dropped 2 bases and J dropped 2 bases, with 6 bases sitting between them. CDR3 coding DNA: TGTGCCAGCAGTGAAACGAGAAACTATGGCTACACCTTC. Encoded protein: CASSETRNYGYTF.

This clone showed up just once. V and J are TRBV27 and TRBJ1-2; 9 bases map to TRBD1. J was trimmed by 8 bases and V by 4 bases; bases with no gene match: 5. This CDR3 has 13 amino acids. Germline V gene data show CDR1 as MNHEY and CDR2 as SMNVEV (reference sequence). CDR3 in DNA: TGTGCCAGCAGTTGGACAGGGGTAGAGGGCTACACCTTC. Protein sequence: CASSWTGVEGYTF.

This clone was picked up a small number of times. This CDR3 is CASSPPGLAVYNEQFF. The DNA of the CDR3 is TGTGCCAGCAGTCCCCCCGGACTAGCGGTATACAATGAGCAGTTCTTC. The rearrangement uses TRBV28 and TRBJ2-1, with 10 bases lining up with TRBD2. V gave up 5 bases and J gave up 4 bases; unmatched junction bases: 8. Germline assignment: CDR1 MDHEN and CDR2 SYDVKM. The CDR3 length is 16 residues.

The chain joins TRBV2 to TRBJ2-1; TRBD1 agrees at 9 bases. This CDR3 is built from 15 residues. The germline V gene encodes CDR1 SNHLY and CDR2 FYNNEI. After removal of 4 bases from V and 9 bases from J, the junction contained 10 bases not matched to a gene. CDR3 nucleotide sequence: TGTGCCAGCAGTGCCCTCCCGGGACAGGGACCTGAGCAGTTCTTC. Translated: CASSALPGQGPEQFF.

The rearrangement links TRBV6-5 to TRBJ2-3; 7 nucleotides align to TRBD1. Trimming removed 2 bases from V and 4 bases from J; junction bases left unmatched: 3. The CDR3 sequence is 14 residues long. CDR1 and CDR2 (germline): MNHEY, SVGAGI. DNA for the CDR3: TGTGCCAGCAGTTACGACGGGACAGCAGATACGCAGTATTTT. Its translation: CASSYDGTADTQYF.